A single sample gave rise to the 2 T cell receptor beta chains below, sequenced in a study of blood T cell repertoires in COVID-19. TCRdb's copy holds only in-frame clones and misses some; the assay was immunoSEQ multiplex PCR. The repertoire holds 150,000 to 200,000 clones, with roughly four fifths as singletons. The sequenced sample was peripheral blood. The origin of the receptors is a woman older than 75 with COVID-19, enrolled during active disease.

This chain links TRBV19 with TRBJ2-2; D uncertain. The CDR3 is made up of 14 amino acids. The germline CDR1 and CDR2 sequences are LNHDA and SQIVND (reference sequence). Trimming left V 3 bases short and J 6 bases short, with 11 bases between. The CDR3 spells CASSITFYAGELFF. CDR3 bases: TGTGCCAGTAGTATCACCTTCTATGCCGGGGAGCTGTTTTTT. Variable domain in full (rest from reference TRBV19 and TRBJ2-2): DGGITQSPKYLFRKEGQNVTLSCEQNLNHDAMYWYRQDPGQGLRLIYYSQIVNDFQKGDIAEGYSVSREKKESFPLTVTSAQKNPTAFYLCASSITFYAGELFFGEGSRLTVL.

The chain links TRBV6-2 or TRBV6-3 to TRBJ2-7; D is undetermined. This CDR3 comprises 12 residues. Germline V gene lookup returns CDR1 MNHEY and CDR2 SVGEGT. Deletions cut 4 bases from V and 2 bases from J, with 6 bases between. The CDR3 here is CASSSPAYEQYF. The CDR3 DNA is TGTGCCAGCAGTTCCCCAGCCTACGAGCAGTACTTC.